Sequencing of this T cell receptor beta chain was carried out in a study of T cells after somatic rescue of genetic block. The CDR3 is 16 amino acids. The germline V gene encodes CDR1 ENHRY and CDR2 SYGVKD. V was shortened by 2 bases and J by 2 bases, with 12 bases between the two germline ends. Clones were sequenced by immunoSEQ multiplex PCR, and TCRdb holds only the in-frame ones, with some missing. The sample yields more than 65,000 clones, roughly 90% seen once. The sample taken for sequencing was peripheral blood mononuclear cells (PBMCs). This receptor was identified in a man aged 25 to 45. The rearrangement joins TRBV10-3 to TRBJ1-4; D may be TRBD1 (5 bases). The CDR3 DNA follows: TGTGCCATCAGTGAGAGGCAGGGAGGCACTAATGAAAAACTGTTTTTT. Translation: CAISERQGGTNEKLFF.